This T cell receptor beta chain was retrieved from a study of cytomegalovirus exposure and HLA in healthy donors. On this clone itself: Its cognate antigen is unknown.

Study-wide findings and caveats: Segments of the TCR beta V type were, in most cases, productive about 87% or about 30% of the time in an earlier analysis.

The V gene lost 3 bases and the J gene lost 4 bases, with 10 bases spanning the gap. The CDR3 runs 15 residues. From germline, CDR1 is LNHDA and CDR2 SQIVND (reference sequence). Vbeta (60) and Jbeta (13) primers were used in the PCR. The repertoire was sequenced with immunoSEQ multiplex PCR; TCRdb's copy has only in-frame clones and lacks some. The sample consists of 100,000 to 150,000 clones, roughly 70% of them appearing once. The sequence came from a woman aged 35 to 49 in good health and CMV-seropositive. V and J are TRBV19 and TRBJ2-6; D not resolved. Sequencing input: PBMCs. CDR3 region: CASSILGGGANVLTF. Written as DNA, the CDR3 is TGTGCCAGTAGTATTCTAGGCGGCGGGGCCAACGTCCTGACTTTC. The full variable domain, rest sourced from reference TRBV19 and TRBJ2-6, is DGGITQSPKYLFRKEGQNVTLSCEQNLNHDAMYWYRQDPGQGLRLIYYSQIVNDFQKGDIAEGYSVSREKKESFPLTVTSAQKNPTAFYLCASSILGGGANVLTFGAGSRLTVL.